This TCR beta chain was profiled in a study of T cell repertoires in cytomegalovirus infection. About the research overall: Public signatures in TCR beta pointed to CMV infection and matching HLA type.

This clonotype was counted between two and nine times. Its antigen is as yet unknown. TCRdb processed the reads anew with MiXCR; each CDR3 protein has one entry. Of roughly 190,000 distinct CDR3 sequences in the sample, nearly 9.5% are singletons; the top ten hold about 4.6%. CDR1 is LGHNT and CDR2 is FRNRAP in the germline V gene. The CDR3 runs to 12 residues. V lost 5 bases to trimming and J lost 3 bases, with 7 bases between them. Points from the study as a whole: Frequencies of public TCR beta families were cumulated, and this identified carriers of CMV plus the relevant HLA. In two of eight donors, the top clonotype was HLA-C-restricted CMV-specific.

The TCR was taken from a human donor in good health (CMV status not recorded). Some clones in this sample may be carry-over from other donors' samples. The sequenced sample was PBMCs. V is TRBV12-5 and J is TRBJ1-1; no reliable D call. This CDR3 is CASGLSDTEAFF. The CDR3 DNA reads as TGTGCTAGTGGTCTCTCGGACACTGAAGCTTTCTTT.